What follows is one TCR beta chain and its context. This clone's antigen is unknown. The input lacks base qualities; no much larger clone sits a single base away. This sample is drawn from a study of CD8+CD57+ T cells in acquired aplastic anemia (dated by TCRdb to between 2018 and 2020). Background for the entire study: Extracted DNA from sorted CD4+ and CD8+ cells averaged around 3.5 ug, ranging from roughly 0.17 to 27.4 ug. CD8+CD57+ expansion was defined as frequency above the mean frequency observed in healthy subjects. The paper as a whole reports these results and caveats: Roughly 29 CD8+ CDR3 sequences were found to be shared between patients and controls, but these sequences appeared to be highly expressed in patients and within the immunodominant clones of the patients. No significant difference in CD8+ Simpson's diversity was found between patients and healthy controls (P=0.060).

The patients picked for sequencing were ones in whom flow cytometry had shown an expansion of CD8+CD57+ cells. Every patient had severe acquired aplastic anemia, diagnosed using the International Study of Aplastic Anemia and Agranulocytosis and Camitta criteria. Patients had received no therapy at the time of blood sampling. In the study, sorted CD4+ and CD8+ blood T cells from patients with severe aplastic anemia and from healthy subjects underwent deep sequencing of TCR repertoires. In the USA, patient enrollment took place under clinicaltrials.gov protocols 00001620, 01623167, 00001397, 00071045, 00081523 and 00961064. Ficoll-Paque density gradient centrifugation was used to isolate peripheral blood mononuclear cells. Before DNA extraction, CD4+ and CD8+ T cells were sorted with FACS or magnetic beads. A distance of 6 bases separates the germline ends of V and J, which lose 2 bases and 7 bases respectively. Taken from cysteine to phenylalanine, the CDR3 has 12 residues. The only DNA kept is the CDR3, 36 bases in frame from the first base. The germline V gene (reference sequence) yields SEHNR for CDR1 and FQNEAQ for CDR2.

TCR beta VDJ combination and CDR3 sequence profiling used genomic DNA as the template. An Illumina HiSeq 2000 was the platform used for TCR repertoire sequencing. The original pipeline was this. TRBV/TRBJ rearrangement plots, CDR3 size and DJ length profiles, and Simpson's diversity index were used to evaluate the repertoires. The most abundant DNA sequence in the deep sequencing data was taken as the immunodominant clone. CDR3 amino acid sequences were checked for sharing across subjects and were also compared against the VDJdb database and published repertoires. TCRdb's own reprocessing of the public reads used fastp at Q25 and MiXCR and kept productive beta chains. Under each unique CDR3 protein, matching rows form one entry showing the most common genes and DNA. It is TCRdb's table, rather than the study itself, that gives the V and J calls and clone size. In all, the sample holds some 92,000 distinct CDR3 sequences, and about 63% of those were seen once. Approximately 60% of the sample goes to the ten largest clones.

This receptor was identified in a human donor with aplastic anemia. Recombination joined TRBV7-9 with TRBJ2-1, with the D gene not confidently named. Sequencing used sorted CD4+, CD8+, or CD8+CD57+ T cells (not recorded which) from PBMCs. The CDR3 region has the sequence CASSLLRNEQFF. The DNA sequence is as follows: TGTGCCAGCAGCTTACTCCGTAATGAGCAGTTCTTC.